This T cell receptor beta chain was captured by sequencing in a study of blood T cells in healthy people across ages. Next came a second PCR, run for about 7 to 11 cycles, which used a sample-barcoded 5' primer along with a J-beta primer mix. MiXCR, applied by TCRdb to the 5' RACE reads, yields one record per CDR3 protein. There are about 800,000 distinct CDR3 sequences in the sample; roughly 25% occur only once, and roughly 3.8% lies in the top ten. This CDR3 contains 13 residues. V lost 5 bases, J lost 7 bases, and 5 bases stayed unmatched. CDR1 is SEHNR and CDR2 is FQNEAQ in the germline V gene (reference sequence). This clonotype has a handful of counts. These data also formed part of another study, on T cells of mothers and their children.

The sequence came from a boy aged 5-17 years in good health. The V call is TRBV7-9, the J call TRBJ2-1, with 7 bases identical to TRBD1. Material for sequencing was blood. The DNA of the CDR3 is TGTGCCAGCAGCCAACCCAGGGGGAATGAGCAGTTCTTC. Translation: CASSQPRGNEQFF.